Listed below are T cell receptor beta chains from one sample, sequenced in a study of CD8 T cell repertoires and HIV-1 epitope variants. Antigens for these TCRs are unknown. Clones were read by immunoSEQ multiplex PCR, and TCRdb kept only the in-frame ones, dropping some. The sample lists about 5,100 clones; approximately 72% were seen once. Sequencing input: cultured CD8+ T cells derived from PBMCs. The receptor source for this set is a male donor with HIV. Each CDR3 is given without its conserved first and last residue.

V gene	CDR3 length	CDR3 protein
TRBV27	12	ASSLSKTNYGYT
TRBV11-2	11	ASEWDRVDEQF
TRBV5-1	15	ASSLDQGAGDTDTQY
TRBV7-9	8	ASSLETQY
TRBV7-2	15	ASSSPGTGVISTEAF
TRBV27	11	ASSLSSQETQY
TRBV11-3	15	ASSLERVLAGVYEQY
TRBV29-1	17	SVGSPGGQSGLRSYEQY
TRBV6-1	13	ASSSDRSSGNTIY
TRBV9	12	ASSVGAYNQPQH
TRBV10-3	11	ATQDHTNTEAF
TRBV4-3	12	ASSQETGTYGYT
TRBV2	14	ASSGVPGTENSPLH
TRBV29-1	14	SVGGGIDRSNQPQH
TRBV4-3	10	ASSQDRYEQY
TRBV27	12	ASSLASPVTEAF
TRBV19	13	ASSIWTGDNYGYT
TRBV19	10	ASSGSDGELF
TRBV10-1	13	ASSESGGPGDTQY
TRBV5-1	12	ASSLGQGAREQY
TRBV2	15	ASRIEGPGHSNQPQH
TRBV5-8	13	ASSLTGRAVDTQY
TRBV5-1	13	ASSLWTGAADTQY
TRBV28	12	ASSEGTGNQPQH
TRBV19	12	ASTALADRGEQY
TRBV19	13	ASSIGSGAYNEQF
TRBV6-4	10	ASTDGGIRAF
TRBV28	11	ASSLPTGEKLF
TRBV27	9	ASSSTDTQY
TRBV4-3	14	ASSQSGQGRNSPLH
TRBV10-3	14	AISEVFLTGIYEQY
TRBV19	17	ASSLGLATGGGKYYEQY
TRBV7-2	16	ASSLRGVVSTGANVLT
TRBV7-9	14	ASSFGTATTNEKLF